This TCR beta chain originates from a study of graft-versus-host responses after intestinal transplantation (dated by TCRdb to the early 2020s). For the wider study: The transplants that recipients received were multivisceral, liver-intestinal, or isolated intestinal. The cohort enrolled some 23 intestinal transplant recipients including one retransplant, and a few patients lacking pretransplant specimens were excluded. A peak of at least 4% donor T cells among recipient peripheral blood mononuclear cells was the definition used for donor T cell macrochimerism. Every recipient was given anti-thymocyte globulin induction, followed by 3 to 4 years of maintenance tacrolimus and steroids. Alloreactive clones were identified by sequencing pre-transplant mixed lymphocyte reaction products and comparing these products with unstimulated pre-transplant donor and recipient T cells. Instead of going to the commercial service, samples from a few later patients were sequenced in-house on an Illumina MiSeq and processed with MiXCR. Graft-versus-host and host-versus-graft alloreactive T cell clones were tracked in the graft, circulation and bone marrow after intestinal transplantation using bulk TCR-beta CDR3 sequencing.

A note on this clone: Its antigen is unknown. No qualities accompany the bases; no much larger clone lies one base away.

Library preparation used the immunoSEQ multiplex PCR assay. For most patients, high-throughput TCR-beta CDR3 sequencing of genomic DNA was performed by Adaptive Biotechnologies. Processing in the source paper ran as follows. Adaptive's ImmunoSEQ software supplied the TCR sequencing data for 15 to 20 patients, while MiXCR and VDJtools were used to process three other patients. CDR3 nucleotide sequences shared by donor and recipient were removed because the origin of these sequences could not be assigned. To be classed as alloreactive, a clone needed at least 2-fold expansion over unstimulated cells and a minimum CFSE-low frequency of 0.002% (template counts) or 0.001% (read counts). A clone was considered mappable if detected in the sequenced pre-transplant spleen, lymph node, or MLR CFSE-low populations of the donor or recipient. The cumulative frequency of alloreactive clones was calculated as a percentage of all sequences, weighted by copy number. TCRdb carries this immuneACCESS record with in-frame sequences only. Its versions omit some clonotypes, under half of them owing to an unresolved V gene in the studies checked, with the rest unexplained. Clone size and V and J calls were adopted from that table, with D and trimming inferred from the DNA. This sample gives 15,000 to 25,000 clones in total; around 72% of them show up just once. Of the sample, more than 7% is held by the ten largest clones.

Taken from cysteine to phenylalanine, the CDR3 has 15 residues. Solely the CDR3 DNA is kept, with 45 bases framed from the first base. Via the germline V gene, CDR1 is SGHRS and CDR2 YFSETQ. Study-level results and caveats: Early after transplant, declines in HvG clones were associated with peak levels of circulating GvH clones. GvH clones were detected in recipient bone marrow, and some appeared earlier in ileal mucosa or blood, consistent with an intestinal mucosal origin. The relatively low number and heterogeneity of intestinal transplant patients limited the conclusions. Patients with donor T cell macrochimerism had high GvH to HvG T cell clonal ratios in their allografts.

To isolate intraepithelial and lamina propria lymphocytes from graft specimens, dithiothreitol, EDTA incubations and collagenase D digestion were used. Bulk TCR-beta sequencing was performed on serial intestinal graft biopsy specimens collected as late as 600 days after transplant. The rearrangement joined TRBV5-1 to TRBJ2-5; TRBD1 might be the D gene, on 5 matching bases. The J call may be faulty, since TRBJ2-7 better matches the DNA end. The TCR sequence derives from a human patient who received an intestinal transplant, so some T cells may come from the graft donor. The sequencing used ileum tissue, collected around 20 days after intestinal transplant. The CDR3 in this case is CASSLPGWLTYEQYF. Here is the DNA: TGCGCCAGCAGCTTACCAGGGTGGTTGACCTACGAGCAGTACTTC.